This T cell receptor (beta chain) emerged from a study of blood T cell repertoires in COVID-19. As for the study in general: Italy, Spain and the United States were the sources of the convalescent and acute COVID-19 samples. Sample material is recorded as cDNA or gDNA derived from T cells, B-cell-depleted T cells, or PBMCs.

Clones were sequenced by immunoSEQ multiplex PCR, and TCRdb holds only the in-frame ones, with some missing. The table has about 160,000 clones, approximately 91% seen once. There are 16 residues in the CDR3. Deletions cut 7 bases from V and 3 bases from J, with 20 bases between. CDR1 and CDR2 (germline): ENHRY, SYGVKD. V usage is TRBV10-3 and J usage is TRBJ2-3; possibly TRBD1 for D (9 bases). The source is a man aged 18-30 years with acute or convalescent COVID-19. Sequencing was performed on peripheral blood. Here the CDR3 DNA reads TGTGCCATCAAAAAATCGGGGGGGACAGGGACAGATACGCAGTATTTT. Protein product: CAIKKSGGTGTDTQYF.